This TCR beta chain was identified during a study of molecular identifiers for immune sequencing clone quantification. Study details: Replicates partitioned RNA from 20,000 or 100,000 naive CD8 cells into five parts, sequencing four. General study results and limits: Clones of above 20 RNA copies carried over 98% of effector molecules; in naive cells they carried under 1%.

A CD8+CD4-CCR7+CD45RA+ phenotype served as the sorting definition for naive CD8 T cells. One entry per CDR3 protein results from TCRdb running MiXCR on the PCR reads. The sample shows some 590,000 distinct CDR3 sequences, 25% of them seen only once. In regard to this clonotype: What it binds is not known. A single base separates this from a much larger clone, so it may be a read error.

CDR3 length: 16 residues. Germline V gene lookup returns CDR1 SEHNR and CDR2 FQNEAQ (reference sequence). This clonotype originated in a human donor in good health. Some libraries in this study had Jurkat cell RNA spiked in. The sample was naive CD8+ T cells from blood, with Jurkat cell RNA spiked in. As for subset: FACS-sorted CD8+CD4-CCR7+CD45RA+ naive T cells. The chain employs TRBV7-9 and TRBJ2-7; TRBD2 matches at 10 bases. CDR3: CARSQTVSGRNYEQYF. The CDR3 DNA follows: TGTGCCCGCAGCCAAACCGTTAGCGGGAGGAACTACGAGCAGTACTTC.